These 6 T cell receptor beta chains originate from one sample sequenced in a study of cytomegalovirus exposure and HLA in healthy donors. PCR was performed using 60 Vbeta and 13 Jbeta primers. Produced via immunoSEQ multiplex PCR; TCRdb's table is partial and in-frame only. The repertoire includes about 200,000 clones, roughly 80% of them detected once, and around 0.4% sits in the top ten. Sample: PBMCs. The receptors were sampled from a male donor in good health and CMV-seropositive.

The chain employs TRBV6-1 and TRBJ1-5, with 8 nucleotides matching TRBD1. The CDR3 runs to 12 residues. From germline, CDR1 is MNHNS and CDR2 SASEGT. V was clipped by 8 bases and J by 6 bases; unmatched bases: 3. The CDR3 sequence is CASEQGGQPQHF. Written as DNA, the CDR3 is TGTGCCAGCGAACAGGGGGGTCAGCCCCAGCATTTT.

The chain couples TRBV5-1 to TRBJ2-1, with TRBD1 matching over 7 bases. Unmatched junction bases numbered 12, after V lost 6 bases and J lost 9 bases. Looked up from germline, CDR1 is SGHRS and CDR2 is YFSETQ. This CDR3 has 14 residues. CDR3 residues: CASINIQGRGEQFF. The CDR3 bases are TGCGCCAGCATAAACATACAGGGGCGTGGTGAGCAGTTCTTC.

J is TRBJ1-6 and V is TRBV2, with 8 bases fitting TRBD1. Trimming cost V 5 bases and J 5 bases; bases outside gene matches: 8. The CDR3 has 16 amino acids. Germline V gene data show CDR1 as SNHLY and CDR2 as FYNNEI. In DNA, the CDR3 is TGTGCCAGCAGTCGACAGGGGCGATTCGATAATTCACCCCTCCACTTT. It yields the protein CASSRQGRFDNSPLHF.

This clone was seen a handful of times. The V call is TRBV7-6, the J call TRBJ1-1; maybe TRBD1 (6 bases). This CDR3 has 14 residues. Germline values: CDR1 SGHVS, CDR2 FNYEAQ. V shed 5 bases and J shed 5 bases, with 15 bases lying between them. This CDR3 reads CASSAGGQPTEAFF. Here the CDR3 DNA reads TGTGCCAGCAGCGCCGGAGGACAGCCGACTGAAGCTTTCTTT.

For this clone: The identical CDR3 is also encoded by other nucleotide sequences in the sample. This rearrangement joins TRBV7-6 to TRBJ2-1, with D unclear. CDR3 length equals 14 residues. Germline assignment: CDR1 SGHVS and CDR2 FNYEAQ. V lost 1 base, J lost 1 base, and 5 bases lay in between. In nucleotides, the CDR3 is TGTGCCAGCAGCTTAGGGAGTTCCTACAATGAGCAGTTCTTC. It encodes CASSLGSSYNEQFF.

V gene TRBV6-1 combines with J gene TRBJ2-6; the D gene is possibly TRBD1 (6 bases). Germline CDR1 reads MNHNS; CDR2 reads SASEGT. CDR3 length equals 20 residues. Deletions cut 0 bases from V and 3 bases from J, with 21 bases between. CDR3 coding DNA: TGTGCCAGCAGTGAAGCGCTTCAGGGGAATATTGGGTATGGGGCCAACGTCCTGACTTTC. Its translation is CASSEALQGNIGYGANVLTF.